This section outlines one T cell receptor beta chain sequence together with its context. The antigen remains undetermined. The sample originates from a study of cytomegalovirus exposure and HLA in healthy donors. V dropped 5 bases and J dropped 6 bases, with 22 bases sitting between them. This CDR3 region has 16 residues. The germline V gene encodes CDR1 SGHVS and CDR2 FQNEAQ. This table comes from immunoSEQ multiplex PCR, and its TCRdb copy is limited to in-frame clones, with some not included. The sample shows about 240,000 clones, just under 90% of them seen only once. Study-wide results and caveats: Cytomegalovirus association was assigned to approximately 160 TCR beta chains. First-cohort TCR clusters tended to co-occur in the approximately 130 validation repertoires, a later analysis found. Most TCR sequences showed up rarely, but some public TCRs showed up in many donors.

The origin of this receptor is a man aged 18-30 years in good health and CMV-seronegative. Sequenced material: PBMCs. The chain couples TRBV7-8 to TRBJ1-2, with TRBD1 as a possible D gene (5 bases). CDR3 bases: TGTGCCAGCAGCCCCGAAGCAGGGTATCCGGATCATGGCTACACCTTC. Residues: CASSPEAGYPDHGYTF.